Following are 3 T cell receptor beta chains from one sample sequenced in a study of blood T cell repertoires in COVID-19. Sequencing used immunoSEQ multiplex PCR; TCRdb keeps in-frame clones, though not all of them. This sample yields about 200,000 clones, of which roughly 86% are seen a single time; 5% to 7% belongs to the top ten. The sequencing input was PBMCs or T cells enriched from blood (not recorded which). The receptors stem from a man in his forties with acute COVID-19.

This chain joins TRBV30 and TRBJ1-1; D is uncertain. V was clipped by 1 base and J by 3 bases, with 15 bases between them. Germline V gives CDR1 GTSNPN, CDR2 SVGIG (reference sequence). The CDR3 has 15 residues. CDR3 sequence reads: CAWSGRSVFDTEAFF. The CDR3 region has the DNA TGTGCCTGGAGTGGACGAAGCGTGTTTGACACTGAAGCTTTCTTT.

A few counts support this clone. J is TRBJ2-2 and V is TRBV12-5; D is perhaps TRBD2 (5 bases). Germline V gene lookup returns CDR1 LGHNT and CDR2 FRNRAP. Trimming removed 5 bases at V and 5 bases at J, with 9 bases between. The CDR3 runs 13 residues. The CDR3 DNA reads as TGTGCTAGTGGTATTGGCGGGACCGGGGAGCTGTTTTTT. Protein: CASGIGGTGELFF.

The CDR3 DNA reads TGTGCCAGTATCACAGGGACCTCCTCCCGATCGAGTGGCTACACCTTC. It specifies CASITGTSSRSSGYTF. V and J are TRBV19 and TRBJ1-2, with D possibly TRBD1 on 6 matching bases. CDR1 is LNHDA and CDR2 is SQIVND in the germline V gene (reference sequence). This CDR3 is built from 16 residues. The ends were cut back, 7 bases at V and 7 bases at J, with 25 bases in the middle.